This T cell receptor beta chain was retrieved from a study of T cell responses to AZD1222 COVID-19 vaccine. There are 12 residues in the CDR3. In germline, CDR1 is MNHNS, CDR2 SASEGT. V was trimmed by 3 bases and J by 8 bases, leaving 7 bases between them. Whole-study results and caveats: White British donors predominated, females outnumbered males, and clonal diversity was possibly underestimated. Baseline seropositivity occurred in only a handful of AZD1222 recipients.

With regard to this clone: The antigen remains undetermined.

Some clones are missing from TCRdb's copy, which holds only in-frame ones; the method was immunoSEQ multiplex PCR. The profile shows roughly 120,000 clones, about 85% of them singletons. The sequence was collected from an adult in good health. Source: peripheral blood, taken on day 0 of AZD1222 vaccination. The V call is TRBV6-1, the J call TRBJ1-4, with D hard to call. In DNA form, the CDR3 reads TGTGCCAGCAGTGACGTGGGGGAAAAACTGTTTTTT. It specifies CASSDVGEKLFF.